Below are 18 T cell receptor beta chains sequenced from a single sample in a study of OX40 agonist ivuxolimab in advanced cancers. Clones were read by immunoSEQ multiplex PCR, and TCRdb kept only the in-frame ones, dropping some. The sample has about 50,000 clones, around 87% seen once; the top ten hold less than 2.5%. The material was CD4+ or CD8+ T cells sorted from blood, obtained in a trial of the OX40 agonist ivuxolimab. These receptors originate from an adult with an advanced solid tumor such as melanoma, head and neck, liver or kidney cancer.

The genes are TRBV29-1 and TRBJ2-4; 11 bases match TRBD1. This CDR3 has 15 amino acids. Germline CDR1 reads SQVTM; CDR2 reads ANQGSEA. J lost 1 base, V lost 6 bases, and 5 bases had no gene match. For the CDR3, the DNA is TGCAGCGTCGGACAGGGGGCAGGGGCCAAAAACATTCAGTACTTC. Its protein is CSVGQGAGAKNIQYF.

This clone was observed a single time. This chain joins TRBV5-4 and TRBJ1-5; 9 bases align to TRBD1. Germline CDR1 is SGHNT and CDR2 is YYREEE (reference sequence). Trimming at V came to 2 bases and at J to 4 bases, leaving 7 bases not matched to a gene. CDR3 length equals 16 residues. CDR3 sequence (DNA): TGTGCCAGCAGCTTTTGGGGGACAGGGAATAATCAGCCCCAGCATTTT. It specifies CASSFWGTGNNQPQHF.

The rearrangement joins TRBV11-3 to TRBJ2-1, with D perhaps matching TRBD1 or TRBD2 (5 bases each). Germline V gene sequence: CDR1 SGHNT, CDR2 YENEEA. This CDR3 spans 15 amino acids. V dropped 0 bases and J dropped 10 bases, with 16 bases sitting between them. CDR3 protein: CASSLDRGSYTEQFF. CDR3 sequence (DNA): TGTGCCAGCAGCTTAGATCGGGGCAGCTACACGGAGCAGTTCTTC.

This chain links TRBV7-3 with TRBJ2-1, with D perhaps matching TRBD2 (7 bases). Germline V CDR1 and CDR2: SGHTA, FQGTGA. This CDR3 is 17 amino acids long. Trimming took off 2 bases at V and 3 bases at J, with 17 bases between the two ends. CDR3 DNA sequence: TGTGCCAGCAGCTTAGGAGGGGGGGCCTTGGGCTACAATGAGCAGTTCTTC. This sequence encodes CASSLGGGALGYNEQFF.

The V and J genes are TRBV6-6 and TRBJ2-7, with TRBD2 identical over 7 bases. CDR1 is MNHNY, CDR2 SVGAGI, per germline (reference sequence). Trimming at V came to 2 bases and at J to 3 bases, leaving 10 bases not matched to a gene. The CDR3 runs 16 residues. CDR3 DNA sequence: TGTGCCAGCAGTTACATAGGACTAGTATATCGCTACGAGCAGTACTTC. Amino acid sequence: CASSYIGLVYRYEQYF.

The chain couples TRBV5-1 to TRBJ1-4; 7 nucleotides line up with TRBD1. CDR1 and CDR2 (germline): SGHRS, YFSETQ. Trimming removed 3 bases from V and 8 bases from J; junction bases left unmatched: 7. CDR3 length: 14 amino acids. In DNA, the CDR3 is TGCGCCAGCAGCTCGGGACAGCAAGGCGAAAAACTGTTTTTT. This encodes CASSSGQQGEKLFF.

The rearrangement uses TRBV7-2 and TRBJ1-2; D is uncertain. The V and J ends lost 5 bases and 4 bases respectively, with 14 bases between them. Germline V gene sequence: CDR1 SGHTA, CDR2 FQGNSA. The CDR3 has 14 amino acids. The CDR3 nucleotides read TGTGCCAGCAGCGCCCGGACGGACCTCTATGGCTACACCTTC. The encoded protein is CASSARTDLYGYTF.

The chain carries TRBV9 and TRBJ2-7; TRBD1 aligns across 10 bases. This CDR3 has 15 residues. Germline CDR1 SGDLS, CDR2 YYNGEE. With V trimmed by 2 bases and J by 4 bases, 6 bases remained unmatched. CDR3 sequence reads: CASSVGTGVLYEQYF. The CDR3 nucleotides read TGTGCCAGCAGCGTCGGGACAGGGGTTCTGTACGAGCAGTACTTC. Looking up the rest from reference TRBV9 and TRBJ2-7 gives the full variable domain: DSGVTQTPKHLITATGQRVTLRCSPRSGDLSVYWYQQSLDQGLQFLIQYYNGEERAKGNILERFSAQQFPDLHSELNLSSLELGDSALYFCASSVGTGVLYEQYFGPGTRLTVT.

The J gene is TRBJ1-5, the V gene TRBV7-9, with 7 bases fitting TRBD1. CDR1 is SEHNR, CDR2 FQNEAQ, per germline (reference sequence). Trimming took 5 bases from V and 2 from J; bases not matched to a gene: 3. The CDR3 sequence is 14 residues long. CDR3 loop: CASSLTGGNQPQHF. The CDR3 bases are TGTGCCAGCAGCCTTACAGGGGGCAATCAGCCCCAGCATTTT.

V gene TRBV25-1 combines with J gene TRBJ1-2; D unclear. Between the trimmed V and J ends, which lost 4 bases and 5 bases, there was a span of 14 bases. This CDR3 is built from 14 residues. CDR1 is MGHDK, CDR2 SYGVNS, per germline. CDR3 amino acids: CASSGHSSQYGYTF. The CDR3 coding sequence is TGTGCCAGCAGTGGCCATTCGTCGCAGTATGGCTACACCTTC.

CDR3 amino acids: CASSSREIYGYTF. The CDR3 nucleotides read TGTGCCAGCAGTTCCAGGGAGATCTATGGCTACACCTTC. V is TRBV2 and J is TRBJ1-2; D might be TRBD1 (5 bases). V was shortened by 5 bases and J by 4 bases, with 11 bases between the two germline ends. The CDR3 is 13 amino acids. The germline gives CDR1 SNHLY, CDR2 FYNNEI.

The chain uses TRBV11-1 and TRBJ1-6, with D possibly being TRBD1 (5 bases). The CDR3 is 15 amino acids. Trimming shortened V by 1 base and J by 11 bases, and 15 bases separated the two germline ends. CDR1 and CDR2 (germline): SGHAT, FQDESV (reference sequence). The CDR3 region is CASSLEAGFGTPLHF. CDR3 nucleotide sequence: TGTGCCAGCAGCTTAGAAGCAGGGTTTGGAACACCCCTCCACTTT.

This chain connects TRBV5-1 to TRBJ2-5, with 7 bases identical to TRBD2. Germline CDR1 SGHRS, CDR2 YFSETQ. V lost 4 bases, J lost 5 bases, and 11 bases stayed unmatched. This CDR3 spans 15 amino acids. The CDR3 sequence is CASSPGLVGPETQYF. CDR3 DNA: TGCGCCAGCAGCCCAGGACTAGTGGGGCCGGAGACCCAGTACTTC. Filled out from reference TRBV5-1 and TRBJ2-5, the complete variable domain reads KAGVTQTPRYLIKTRGQQVTLSCSPISGHRSVSWYQQTPGQGLQFLFEYFSETQRNKGNFPGRFSGRQFSNSRSEMNVSTLELGDSALYLCASSPGLVGPETQYFGPGTRLLVL.

V gene TRBV11-2 combines with J gene TRBJ2-1; D is undetermined. The V end was cut by 3 bases, the J end by 2 bases, with 8 bases between. The CDR3 covers 14 residues. The V gene's germline CDR1 is SGHAT and CDR2 FQNNGV. The CDR3 reads CASSLVGAYNEQFF. CDR3 nucleotides: TGTGCCAGCAGCTTGGTCGGAGCCTACAATGAGCAGTTCTTC. Drawing the rest from reference TRBV11-2 and TRBJ2-1, the complete variable domain is EAGVAQSPRYKIIEKRQSVAFWCNPISGHATLYWYQQILGQGPKLLIQFQNNGVVDDSQLPKDRFSAERLKGVDSTLKIQPAKLEDSAVYLCASSLVGAYNEQFFGPGTRLTVL.

This clone came up once. V and J are TRBV7-2 and TRBJ1-5; D may be TRBD1 (5 bases). Germline V gene lookup returns CDR1 SGHTA and CDR2 FQGNSA. The CDR3 consists of 16 residues. Between the trimmed V and J ends, which lost 1 base and 0 bases, there was a span of 10 bases. CDR3 bases: TGTGCCAGCAGCTTAGGGGGGACGGTTAGCAATCAGCCCCAGCATTTT. Amino acids: CASSLGGTVSNQPQHF.

The gene calls are TRBV6-4 and TRBJ1-2; 8 nucleotides align to TRBD1. CDR3 size: 15 residues. Germline V lookup: CDR1 MRHNA, CDR2 SNTAGT. With 5 bases clipped from V and 0 bases from J, the junction kept 5 bases outside the gene matches. The CDR3 reads CASSSGQGANYGYTF. CDR3 coding DNA: TGTGCCAGCAGTAGCGGACAGGGCGCTAACTATGGCTACACCTTC.

The genes are TRBV12-5 and TRBJ2-5; TRBD1 agrees at 9 bases. In germline, CDR1 is LGHNT, CDR2 FRNRAP. Trimming at V came to 6 bases and at J to 5 bases, leaving 7 bases not matched to a gene. The CDR3 contains 14 residues. The CDR3 DNA is TGTGCTAGTGGGGCCGGACAGGGGCGGGAGACCCAGTACTTC. It translates to CASGAGQGRETQYF.

Only one count was recorded for this clone. The chain combines TRBV6-6 with TRBJ2-3; 9 nucleotides agree with TRBD2. V was clipped by 6 bases and J by 4 bases; unmatched bases: 11. Germline V gene sequence: CDR1 MNHNY, CDR2 SVGAGI (reference sequence). This CDR3 spans 16 amino acids. The CDR3, as DNA: TGTGCCAGCAGATCCATAGCGGGAGTTAGCCCAGATACGCAGTATTTT. This gives the protein CASRSIAGVSPDTQYF.